This T cell receptor (beta chain) is drawn from a study of control samples from healthy donors and cancer patients. Profiling relied on immunoSEQ multiplex PCR, and the TCRdb table lists in-frame clones only, not all of them. Seen here are more than 25,000 clones, nearly 90% observed once, and the top ten hold 3% to 4%. The CDR3 has 13 residues. Trimming left V 0 bases short and J 6 bases short, with 6 bases between. CDR1 is MNHNS, CDR2 SASEGT, per germline. The sequence was collected from a female donor with melanoma. Sample: formalin-fixed, paraffin-embedded tissue. The V call is TRBV6-1, the J call TRBJ2-1; no firm D call. The CDR3 sequence is CASSEARVNEQFF. DNA of the CDR3: TGTGCCAGCAGTGAAGCCCGGGTCAATGAGCAGTTCTTC.